Below are 19 T cell receptor beta chains sequenced from a single sample in a study of blood T cell repertoires in COVID-19. TCRdb's copy holds only in-frame clones and misses some; the assay was immunoSEQ multiplex PCR. This sample has over 130,000 clones, with approximately 84% found just once. The sample was PBMCs or T cells enriched from blood (not recorded which). These receptor sequences come from a man over 45 in a cohort exposed to, infected with or recovered from COVID-19 (not recorded which).

The V and J genes are TRBV28 and TRBJ2-7; D is ambiguous. Germline-derived CDR1 and CDR2 are MDHEN and SYDVKM. Trimming stripped 4 bases from V and 9 bases from J, with 19 bases between. The CDR3 consists of 14 residues. CDR3 in DNA: TGTGCCAGCAGTTCGCCAGTGCCCGCGAAGCGGCAGTACTTC. It specifies CASSSPVPAKRQYF.

The chain joins TRBV10-2 to TRBJ2-1, with TRBD2 as a possible D gene (6 bases). Deletions cut 3 bases from V and 5 bases from J, with 14 bases between. Germline CDR1 and CDR2: WSHSY and SAAADI. The CDR3 covers 15 residues. The chain's CDR3 is CASSESGLSNNEQFF. CDR3 nucleotide sequence: TGCGCCAGCAGTGAATCAGGACTAAGTAACAATGAGCAGTTCTTC.

This CDR3 is CASSLAGEQYF. In DNA, the CDR3 is TGTGCCAGCAGCTTGGCCGGTGAGCAGTACTTC. This sequence joins TRBV5-6 and TRBJ2-7; D uncertain. Germline loops: CDR1 SGHDT, CDR2 YYEEEE. V shed 0 bases and J shed 7 bases, with 5 bases lying between them. CDR3 length: 11 residues.

In its sample, this clone was seen a few times. The gene calls are TRBV28 and TRBJ1-1; D unclear. The ends were cut back, 3 bases at V and 0 bases at J, with 14 bases in the middle. CDR1 is MDHEN, CDR2 SYDVKM, per germline. The CDR3 covers 16 residues. CDR3 sequence (DNA): TGTGCCAGCAGTTTCACGGGGAACGGGGTGAACACTGAAGCTTTCTTT. This sequence encodes CASSFTGNGVNTEAFF.

The J gene is TRBJ2-7, the V gene TRBV5-1; the match to TRBD2 covers 14 bases. The germline gives CDR1 SGHRS, CDR2 YFSETQ. The CDR3 runs 16 residues. Germline trimming cut 0 bases from V and 6 bases from J; bases unmatched to any gene: 5. The chain's CDR3 is CASSLAFGTSGSEQYF. The CDR3, as DNA: TGCGCCAGCAGCTTGGCCTTCGGGACTAGCGGGAGCGAGCAGTACTTC.

Here the CDR3 DNA reads TGTGCCAGCAGCTTACGGGGGGGCTCCTACAATGAGCAGTTCTTC. Protein sequence: CASSLRGGSYNEQFF. The chain employs TRBV11-3 and TRBJ2-1, with TRBD2 matching 8 bases. Trimming at V came to 2 bases and at J to 0 bases, leaving 0 bases not matched to a gene. Germline V gene lookup returns CDR1 SGHNT and CDR2 YENEEA. The CDR3 extends over 15 amino acids.

The chain links TRBV28 to TRBJ1-2; TRBD1 is a possible D gene (5 bases). Germline CDR1 is MDHEN and CDR2 is SYDVKM. V lost 8 bases and J lost 4, with 14 bases in between. CDR3 size: 13 residues. CDR3 sequence: CASVTGGGYGYTF. The CDR3 bases are TGTGCCAGCGTAACTGGGGGAGGCTATGGCTACACCTTC.

The chain combines TRBV9 with TRBJ2-1; perhaps TRBD2 as D (6 bases). There are 14 residues in the CDR3. CDR1 is SGDLS and CDR2 is YYNGEE in the germline V gene. V gave up 0 bases and J gave up 7 bases, with 11 bases separating them. The CDR3 is CASSVAFSGNEQFF. The CDR3 bases are TGTGCCAGCAGCGTAGCTTTTAGCGGTAATGAGCAGTTCTTC.

J is TRBJ2-7 and V is TRBV9; 8 bases align to TRBD1. This CDR3 region has 13 residues. In germline, CDR1 is SGDLS, CDR2 YYNGEE. The trim removed 3 bases at V and 5 bases at J, leaving 4 bases unmatched. The CDR3 reads CASSAGQGNEQYF. The CDR3 DNA is TGTGCCAGCAGCGCCGGACAGGGCAACGAGCAGTACTTC.

The genes are TRBV6-5 and TRBJ2-7, with D perhaps TRBD2 (6 bases). Trimming removed 7 bases at V and 0 bases at J, with 13 bases between. The CDR3 has 14 amino acids. CDR1 and CDR2 (germline): MNHEY, SVGAGI. The CDR3, as DNA: TGTGCCAGCACTAGCCTAGCGAACTCCTACGAGCAGTACTTC. Amino acids: CASTSLANSYEQYF.

The chain is built from TRBV4-1 and TRBJ1-4, with 9 nucleotides matching TRBD1. V shed 0 bases, J shed 7 bases, and the junction held 18 bases outside the gene matches. CDR3 length: 20 residues. Germline V gene sequence: CDR1 MGHRA, CDR2 YSYEKL. CDR3 loop: CASSQEKAVGQGPQREKLFF. The CDR3 DNA is TGCGCCAGCAGCCAAGAAAAAGCGGTGGGACAGGGCCCCCAACGTGAAAAACTGTTTTTT.

The sample holds a few counts of this clone. V gene TRBV7-8 combines with J gene TRBJ1-3; D call uncertain. The CDR3 consists of 12 residues. Per germline, CDR1 SGHVS and CDR2 FQNEAQ. The germline V and J ends were trimmed by 2 bases and 4 bases, with 3 bases remaining between them. In DNA form, the CDR3 reads TGTGCCAGCAGCTTATCGGGAAACACCATATATTTT. Its translation: CASSLSGNTIYF.

The gene calls are TRBV5-6 and TRBJ2-4, with unresolved D. The germline CDR1 and CDR2 sequences are SGHDT and YYEEEE. The V end was cut by 3 bases, the J end by 3 bases, with 13 bases between. The CDR3 spans 15 residues. This CDR3 reads CASSSEQTHKNIQYF. The CDR3 bases are TGTGCCAGCAGCTCGGAACAGACCCACAAAAACATTCAGTACTTC. The whole variable domain, remainder taken from reference TRBV5-6 and TRBJ2-4, is DAGVTQSPTHLIKTRGQQVTLRCSPKSGHDTVSWYQQALGQGPQFIFQYYEEEERQRGNFPDRFSGHQFPNYSSELNVNALLLGDSALYLCASSSEQTHKNIQYFGAGTRLSVL.

In DNA form, the CDR3 reads TGCGCCAGCAGCGAGCAGCGGGCGATCTCTGGGGCCAACGTCCTGACTTTC. Residues: CASSEQRAISGANVLTF. The rearrangement uses TRBV4-1 and TRBJ2-6; D possibly corresponds to TRBD2 (6 bases). Between the trimmed V and J ends, which lost 5 bases and 0 bases, there was a span of 14 bases. The CDR3 runs 17 residues. Germline V lookup: CDR1 MGHRA, CDR2 YSYEKL.

This clone has more than one count but fewer than ten. V and J are TRBV7-6 and TRBJ2-3; 10 bases match TRBD2. The length of the CDR3 is 15 residues. The germline CDR1 and CDR2 sequences are SGHVS and FNYEAQ. J gave up 5 bases and V 4 bases, and 6 bases lay outside the gene matches. CDR3 protein: CASSSSGGALDTQYF. CDR3 sequence (DNA): TGTGCCAGCAGCTCCAGCGGGGGGGCCTTAGATACGCAGTATTTT.

The chain has TRBV29-1 and TRBJ2-5; TRBD2 agrees at 9 bases. J lost 6 bases, V lost 2 bases, and 7 bases had no gene match. Germline V gene lookup returns CDR1 SQVTM and CDR2 ANQGSEA. The CDR3 consists of 14 residues. The DNA for the CDR3 is TGCAGCGTTGAAAGCGGCGGGGGGGCGCAGACCCAGTACTTC. Its protein is CSVESGGGAQTQYF. Using reference TRBV29-1 and TRBJ2-5 for the parts outside the CDR3, the full variable domain is SAVISQKPSRDICQRGTSLTIQCQVDSQVTMMFWYRQQPGQSLTLIATANQGSEATYESGFVIDKFPISRPNLTFSTLTVSNMSPEDSSIYLCSVESGGGAQTQYFGPGTRLLVL.

The chain uses TRBV11-2 and TRBJ1-3; TRBD1 matches 8 bases. Trimming at V came to 2 bases and at J to 3 bases, leaving 3 bases not matched to a gene. Germline assignment: CDR1 SGHAT and CDR2 FQNNGV. CDR3 length: 15 amino acids. The CDR3 sequence: CASSLQGARGNTIYF. CDR3 nucleotide sequence: TGTGCCAGCAGCTTACAGGGGGCTCGTGGAAACACCATATATTTT.

The V gene is TRBV7-6, the J gene TRBJ2-5; D uncertain. V dropped 0 bases and J dropped 2 bases, with 7 bases sitting between them. CDR1 and CDR2 (germline): SGHVS, FNYEAQ. This CDR3 is 14 amino acids long. Here the CDR3 DNA reads TGTGCCAGCAGCTTAGCGTCTCTTCAAGAGACCCAGTACTTC. Its translation is CASSLASLQETQYF.

The genes are TRBV2 and TRBJ2-3; the match to TRBD2 covers 7 bases. The CDR3 is 15 amino acids. Germline V CDR1 and CDR2: SNHLY, FYNNEI. V was clipped by 5 bases and J by 1 base; unmatched bases: 6. The CDR3 sequence: CASSSGLGGTDTQYF. CDR3 in DNA: TGTGCCAGCAGTTCCGGACTAGGAGGCACAGATACGCAGTATTTT.